The sequence of this T cell receptor beta chain was determined in a study of blood T cell repertoires in COVID-19. About the research overall: Acute and convalescent COVID-19 specimens originated in the United States, Italy and Spain. The cDNA or gDNA used as material had been derived from T cells, B-cell-depleted T cells, or PBMCs.

Assay: immunoSEQ multiplex PCR; the TCRdb copy retains only in-frame clones and omits some. In the table there are approximately 170,000 clones, around four fifths of which are singletons. Those enrolled, adults aged 18 to 89 years, came from about 24 US areas. Recovered participants had two consecutive negative NP/OP PCR tests, healthcare professional clearance, or symptom resolution. Germline V CDR1 and CDR2: LNHDA, SQIVND (reference sequence). The V and J ends lost 7 bases and 10 bases, in that order; junction bases with no gene match: 13. The CDR3 is 15 residues long. The chain carries TRBV19 and TRBJ1-6; TRBD1 matches 7 bases. Material: PBMCs or T cells enriched from blood (not recorded which). This sequence was found in a woman between 50 and 59 years old who had recovered from COVID-19. CDR3 nucleotide sequence: TGTGCCAGTAAAGCTCTGCGACAGGGAGTGTCACCCCTCCACTTT. It is translated as CASKALRQGVSPLHF.